This is a list of T cell receptor beta chains from one sample in a study of cytomegalovirus exposure and HLA in healthy donors. Libraries were prepared by immunoSEQ multiplex PCR; TCRdb keeps only in-frame clonotypes and omits some of them. The sample holds more than 110,000 clones, approximately 85% seen once. Input material: PBMCs. The receptors stem from a woman under 40 in good health and CMV-seronegative. The CDR3 runs from the conserved cysteine through the conserved F or W. Each record gives: CDR3 DNA, CDR3 protein, V gene, D gene, J gene, clone size. D genes are given only for firm matches. Clone size is shown for a subset of rows, as once, few, many or a class of expanded clone.

CDR3nt: TGCGCCAGCAGCCCAGCCTCAACGGGCTCTGGAAACACCATATATTTT; CDR3aa: CASSPASTGSGNTIYF; v_gene: TRBV5-1; d_gene: -; j_gene: TRBJ1-3; abundance: once
CDR3nt: TGCGCCAGCAGCCCCGAGGGACAGACCTCCTACGAGCAGTACTTC; CDR3aa: CASSPEGQTSYEQYF; v_gene: TRBV5-1; d_gene: TRBD1; j_gene: TRBJ2-7; abundance: -
CDR3nt: TGTGCCAGCAGCCAAGACTGGGACAGGCACTATGGCTACACCTTC; CDR3aa: CASSQDWDRHYGYTF; v_gene: TRBV4-2; d_gene: TRBD1; j_gene: TRBJ1-2; abundance: -
CDR3nt: TGCGCCAGCACGGATCGGGAAGATACGCAGTATTTT; CDR3aa: CASTDREDTQYF; v_gene: TRBV5-1; d_gene: -; j_gene: TRBJ2-3; abundance: -
CDR3nt: TGCGCCAGCAGCCAAGAACCTTTGTGGCAGAAAAACATTCAGTACTTC; CDR3aa: CASSQEPLWQKNIQYF; v_gene: TRBV4-3; d_gene: -; j_gene: TRBJ2-4; abundance: -
CDR3nt: TGTGCCAGCAGCTTAGACGGTAGCGGGGGGGCCGTTGAGCAGTTCTTC; CDR3aa: CASSLDGSGGAVEQFF; v_gene: TRBV7-6; d_gene: TRBD2; j_gene: TRBJ2-1; abundance: -
CDR3nt: TGTGCCAGCAGTTCGAGATATAATGGGGCCAACGTCCTGACTTTC; CDR3aa: CASSSRYNGANVLTF; v_gene: TRBV6-6; d_gene: -; j_gene: TRBJ2-6; abundance: -
CDR3nt: TGTGCCAGCAGTCCCGACAGGGGGTTGACCGGGGAGCTGTTTTTT; CDR3aa: CASSPDRGLTGELFF; v_gene: TRBV7-8; d_gene: TRBD1; j_gene: TRBJ2-2; abundance: -
CDR3nt: TGTGCCAGCAGTACCCGGACAGGCTCTGGCTACACCTTC; CDR3aa: CASSTRTGSGYTF; v_gene: TRBV27; d_gene: TRBD1; j_gene: TRBJ1-2; abundance: -
CDR3nt: TGTGCCAGCAGCTTAGCCCCCGCTTCGCCGAGGGATGGCTACACCTTC; CDR3aa: CASSLAPASPRDGYTF; v_gene: TRBV7-9; d_gene: -; j_gene: TRBJ1-2; abundance: -
CDR3nt: TGCGCCAGCAGCCAAGGGGCCCAGGGATATGAAAAACTGTTTTTT; CDR3aa: CASSQGAQGYEKLFF; v_gene: TRBV5-1; d_gene: -; j_gene: TRBJ1-4; abundance: -
CDR3nt: TGTGCCAGCGGTAGGACAGAGCACACTGAAGCTTTCTTT; CDR3aa: CASGRTEHTEAFF; v_gene: TRBV6-5; d_gene: -; j_gene: TRBJ1-1; abundance: -
CDR3nt: TGTGCCAGCAGCAAAGCCGTCGTAAGGGGCCTTTCTAAGACCGGGGAGCTGTTTTTT; CDR3aa: CASSKAVVRGLSKTGELFF; v_gene: TRBV21-1; d_gene: -; j_gene: TRBJ2-2; abundance: -
CDR3nt: TGTGCCATCAGTAGACGGCACAGGGAGATGAACACCGGGGAGCTGTTTTTT; CDR3aa: CAISRRHREMNTGELFF; v_gene: TRBV10-3; d_gene: -; j_gene: TRBJ2-2; abundance: -
CDR3nt: TGTGCCAGCTCTCAGACAGCCACCTACGAGCAGTACTTC; CDR3aa: CASSQTATYEQYF; v_gene: TRBV21-1; d_gene: -; j_gene: TRBJ2-7; abundance: -
CDR3nt: TGTGCCAGCAGCTTACAGGGGTTTAATTCACCCCTCCACTTT; CDR3aa: CASSLQGFNSPLHF; v_gene: TRBV7-2; d_gene: -; j_gene: TRBJ1-6; abundance: few
CDR3nt: TGTGCCAGCAGTTTTGCGGGGGAAGAGGATACGCAGTATTTT; CDR3aa: CASSFAGEEDTQYF; v_gene: TRBV28; d_gene: TRBD2; j_gene: TRBJ2-3; abundance: -